This TCR beta chain was retrieved from a study of Graves' ophthalmopathy and Graves' hyperthyroidism. Study-level points and caveats: Blood also carried most expanded thyroid clonotypes exceeding 0.001 frequency.

As to this clonotype: Its matching antigen is unknown.

Trimming removed 4 bases from V and 4 bases from J, with 16 bases in between. CDR3 length equals 15 residues. Enrolled hyperthyroidism patients had a new diagnosis, a duration under 2 months, and an age of 18 to 65. The starting material, 8 to 10 ml of fresh peripheral blood, provided the PBMCs. The authors amplified TCR beta CDR3 regions, and they did so from RNA transcripts for repertoire sequencing. HTBI primers were employed in first-round RT-PCR, then a second-round multiplex PCR followed. TCRdb used MiXCR to reprocess the multiplex PCR reads, holding one entry per CDR3 protein. The sample lists hundreds of thousands of distinct CDR3 sequences, about a fifth seen once, with around 6.5% in the top ten.

Material for sequencing was peripheral blood. This chain joins TRBV12-3 or TRBV12-4 and TRBJ1-2; D is unresolved. The sequence was obtained from a woman between 18 and 30 years old with stable Graves' hyperthyroidism. Some clones in this sample may be carry-over from other donors' samples. DNA for the CDR3: TGTGCCAGCAGTTCCTCCCTCTCGCAATCCTATGGCTACACCTTC. It is translated as CASSSSLSQSYGYTF.